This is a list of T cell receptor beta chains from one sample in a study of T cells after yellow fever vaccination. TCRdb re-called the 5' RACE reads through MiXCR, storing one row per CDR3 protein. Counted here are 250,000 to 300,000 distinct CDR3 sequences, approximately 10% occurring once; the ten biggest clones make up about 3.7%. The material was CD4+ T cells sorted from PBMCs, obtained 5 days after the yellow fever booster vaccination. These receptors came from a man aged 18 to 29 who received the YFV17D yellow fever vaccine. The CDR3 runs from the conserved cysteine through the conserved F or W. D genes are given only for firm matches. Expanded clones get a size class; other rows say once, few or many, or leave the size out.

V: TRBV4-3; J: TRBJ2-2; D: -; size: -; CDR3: CASSQEGGRNTGELFF; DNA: TGCGCCAGCAGCCAAGAAGGGGGGCGCAACACCGGGGAGCTGTTTTTT
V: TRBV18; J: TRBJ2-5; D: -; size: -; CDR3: CASSTLQGQETQYF; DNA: TGTGCCAGCTCAACACTTCAGGGACAAGAGACCCAGTACTTC
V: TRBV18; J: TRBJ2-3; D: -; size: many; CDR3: CASSLTGSTDTQYF; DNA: TGTGCCAGCTCACTGACGGGGAGCACAGATACGCAGTATTTT
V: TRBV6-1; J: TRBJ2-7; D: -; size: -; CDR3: CASSEGRSSYEQYF; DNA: TGTGCCAGCAGTGAGGGGAGGAGCTCCTACGAGCAGTACTTC
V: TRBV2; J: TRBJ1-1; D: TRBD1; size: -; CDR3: CATRDRWGTEAFF; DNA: TGTGCCACTAGGGACAGGTGGGGCACTGAAGCTTTCTTT
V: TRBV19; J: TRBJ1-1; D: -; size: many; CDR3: CASSIYRGNTEAFF; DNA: TGTGCCAGTAGTATCTATAGGGGGAACACTGAAGCTTTCTTT
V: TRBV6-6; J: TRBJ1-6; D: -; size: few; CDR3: CASSLKDSSYNSPLHF; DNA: TGTGCCAGCAGTTTGAAGGACAGCTCCTATAATTCACCCCTCCACTTT
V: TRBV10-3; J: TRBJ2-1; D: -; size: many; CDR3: CAISETQPEQFF; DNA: TGTGCCATCAGTGAGACCCAGCCAGAGCAGTTCTTC
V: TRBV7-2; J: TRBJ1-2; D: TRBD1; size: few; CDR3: CASTPYQGESYTF; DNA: TGTGCCAGCACCCCTTACCAGGGGGAGAGCTACACCTTC
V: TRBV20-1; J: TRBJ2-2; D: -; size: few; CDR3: CSAFDRQYTGELFF; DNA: TGCAGTGCTTTCGACAGGCAGTACACCGGGGAGCTGTTTTTT
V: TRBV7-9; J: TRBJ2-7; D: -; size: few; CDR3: CASSHAGRAYEQYF; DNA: TGTGCCAGCAGCCACGCTGGTAGAGCCTACGAGCAGTACTTC
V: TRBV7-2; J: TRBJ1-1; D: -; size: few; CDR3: CASSRARATGTTEAFF; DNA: TGTGCCAGCAGTAGGGCTAGAGCAACGGGTACCACTGAAGCTTTCTTT
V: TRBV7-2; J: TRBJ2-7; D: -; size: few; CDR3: CASSLDRGSGYEQYF; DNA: TGTGCCAGCAGCTTAGATAGGGGGTCGGGGTACGAGCAGTACTTC
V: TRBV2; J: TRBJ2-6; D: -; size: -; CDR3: CASSPFGDGANVLTF; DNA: -
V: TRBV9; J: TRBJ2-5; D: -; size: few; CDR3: CASSVNGVYQETQYF; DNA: TGTGCCAGCAGCGTAAACGGTGTGTACCAAGAGACCCAGTACTTC
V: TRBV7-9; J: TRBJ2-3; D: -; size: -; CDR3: CASSLRRGEFTDTQYF; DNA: TGTGCCAGCAGCTTAAGGAGGGGCGAATTCACAGATACGCAGTATTTT
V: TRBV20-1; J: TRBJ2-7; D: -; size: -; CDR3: CSARGFYEQYF; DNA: TGCAGTGCTAGAGGCTTTTACGAGCAGTACTTC
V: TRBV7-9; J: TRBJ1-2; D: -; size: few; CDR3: CASSPTNRYTF; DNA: TGTGCCAGCAGCCCCACCAATCGCTACACCTTC
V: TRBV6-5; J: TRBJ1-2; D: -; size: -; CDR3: CASSPRDMHGYTF; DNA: TGTGCCAGCAGCCCACGGGACATGCATGGCTACACCTTC
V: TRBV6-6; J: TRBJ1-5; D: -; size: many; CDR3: CASEVTDYQPQHF; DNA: TGTGCCAGCGAGGTCACAGATTATCAGCCCCAGCATTTT
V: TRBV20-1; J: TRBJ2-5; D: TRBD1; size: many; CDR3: CSARERQGLETQYF; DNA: TGCAGTGCTAGAGAGAGACAGGGCTTGGAGACCCAGTACTTC
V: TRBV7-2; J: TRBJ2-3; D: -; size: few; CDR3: CASSRTQATDTQYF; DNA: TGTGCCAGCAGCCGAACACAGGCCACAGATACGCAGTATTTT
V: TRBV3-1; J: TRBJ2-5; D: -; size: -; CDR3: CASSQSPGAETQYF; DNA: TGTGCCAGCAGCCAAAGTCCGGGGGCGGAGACCCAGTACTTC
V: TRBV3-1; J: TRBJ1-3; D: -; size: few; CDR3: CASSQGERYTYYGNTIYF; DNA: TGTGCCAGCAGCCAGGGGGAACGGTATACTTATTATGGAAACACCATATATTTT
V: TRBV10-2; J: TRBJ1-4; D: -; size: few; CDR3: CASRDRLGEKLFF; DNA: TGCGCCAGCAGAGACAGGTTGGGGGAAAAACTGTTTTTT
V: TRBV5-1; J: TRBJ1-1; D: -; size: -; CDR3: CASSWALQGGDTEAFF; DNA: TGCGCCAGCAGCTGGGCGCTGCAGGGCGGGGACACTGAAGCTTTCTTT
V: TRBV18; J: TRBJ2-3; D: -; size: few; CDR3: CASSPSGEGTDTQYF; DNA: TGTGCCAGCTCACCATCGGGTGAGGGCACAGATACGCAGTATTTT
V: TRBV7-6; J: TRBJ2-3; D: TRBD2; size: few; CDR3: CASSFPGLAGGRVPDTQYF; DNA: TGTGCCAGCAGCTTCCCGGGACTAGCGGGGGGCCGGGTCCCAGATACGCAGTATTTT
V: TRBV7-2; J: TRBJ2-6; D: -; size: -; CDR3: CASSLRLTGANVLTF; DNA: TGTGCCAGCAGCTTAAGGCTCACCGGGGCCAACGTCCTGACTTTC
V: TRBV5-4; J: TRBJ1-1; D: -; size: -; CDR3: CASSLGQRSNTEAFF; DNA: TGTGCCAGCAGCTTGGGACAGCGGTCGAACACTGAAGCTTTCTTT
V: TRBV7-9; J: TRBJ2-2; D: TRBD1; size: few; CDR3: CASSLRQGGFNGELFF; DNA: TGTGCCAGCAGCTTACGACAGGGTGGCTTCAACGGGGAGCTGTTTTTT
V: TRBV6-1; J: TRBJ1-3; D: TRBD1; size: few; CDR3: CATGTDPGNTIYF; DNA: TGTGCCACCGGGACAGACCCTGGAAACACCATATATTTT
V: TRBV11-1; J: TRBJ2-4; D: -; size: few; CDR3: CASSLALGIAGAKNIQYF; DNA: TGTGCCAGCAGCTTAGCGCTGGGGATCGCGGGAGCCAAAAACATTCAGTACTTC
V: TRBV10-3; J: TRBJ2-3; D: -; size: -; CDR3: CAISESPGEDTQYF; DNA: TGTGCCATCAGTGAGTCTCCCGGTGAGGATACGCAGTATTTT
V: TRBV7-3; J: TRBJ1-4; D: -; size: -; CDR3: CASATGANEKLFF; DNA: TGTGCCAGCGCGACAGGAGCTAATGAAAAACTGTTTTTT
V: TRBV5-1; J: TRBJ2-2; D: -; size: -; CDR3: CASSLAPRPSNTGELFF; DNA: TGCGCCAGCAGCTTGGCGCCGAGACCGTCGAACACCGGGGAGCTGTTTTTT
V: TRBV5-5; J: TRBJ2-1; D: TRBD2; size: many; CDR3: CATGGYNEQFF; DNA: TGTGCGACGGGGGGCTACAATGAGCAGTTCTTC
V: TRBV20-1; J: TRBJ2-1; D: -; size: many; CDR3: CSASSGDNEQFF; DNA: TGCAGTGCTAGCTCGGGAGACAATGAGCAGTTCTTC
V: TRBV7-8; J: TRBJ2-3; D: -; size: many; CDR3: CASSLTGGRDTQYF; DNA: TGTGCCAGCAGCTTAACCGGGGGAAGGGATACGCAGTATTTT
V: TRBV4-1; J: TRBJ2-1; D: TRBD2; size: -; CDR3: CASSLAGTSYNEQFF; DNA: TGCGCCAGCAGTCTAGCGGGGACCTCCTACAATGAGCAGTTCTTC
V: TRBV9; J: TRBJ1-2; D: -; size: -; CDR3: CASSVDANYGYTF; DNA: TGTGCCAGCAGCGTAGATGCTAACTATGGCTACACCTTC
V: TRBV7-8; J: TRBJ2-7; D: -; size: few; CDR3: CASSGGRGGEQYF; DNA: TGTGCCAGCAGCGGAGGCAGGGGAGGCGAGCAGTACTTC
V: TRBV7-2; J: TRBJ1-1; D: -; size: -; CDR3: CASKGGNTEAFF; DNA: TGTGCCAGCAAGGGTGGGAACACTGAAGCTTTCTTT